This passage covers 21 T cell receptor beta chains from one sample sequenced in a study of blood T cells in healthy people across ages. Sample-barcoded 5' priming and a J-beta primer mix drove a second PCR of roughly 6 to 12 cycles. TCRdb re-called the 5' RACE reads with MiXCR, one entry per CDR3 protein. This sample has roughly 2 million distinct CDR3 sequences; approximately 50% occur once, and the top ten carry around 2.1%. The sample comprised blood. Every receptor here comes from a woman aged 40 to 50 in good health.

The chain is built from TRBV29-1 and TRBJ1-2; 10 bases agree with TRBD1. J was trimmed by 7 bases and V by 6 bases; bases with no gene match: 5. The CDR3 length is 12 residues. Germline V gene data show CDR1 as SQVTM and CDR2 as ANQGSEA. The CDR3 DNA reads TGCAGCGTGGGGGACAGGGGAACTGGCTACACCTTC. Translating it yields CSVGDRGTGYTF.

The chain is built from TRBV6-2 or TRBV6-3 and TRBJ1-2; D perhaps matches TRBD1 (5 bases). Looked up from germline, CDR1 is MNHEY and CDR2 is SVGEGT. There are 13 residues in the CDR3. The V end was cut by 2 bases, the J end by 4 bases, with 8 bases between. CDR3: CASSYEGTYGYTF. The CDR3 nucleotides read TGTGCCAGCAGTTACGAGGGGACCTATGGCTACACCTTC.

This chain joins TRBV3-1 and TRBJ1-5; D possibly corresponds to TRBD1 (6 bases). CDR1 is LGHDT and CDR2 is YNNKEL in the germline V gene (reference sequence). The CDR3 is made up of 14 amino acids. Trimming shortened V by 1 base and J by 10 bases, and 14 bases separated the two germline ends. The CDR3 nucleotides are TGTGCCAGCAGCCAAGGCACAGGGTATAGTCCCCAGCATTTT. It yields the protein CASSQGTGYSPQHF.

This chain joins TRBV7-2 and TRBJ1-1; D is perhaps TRBD1 (5 bases). V was shortened by 4 bases and J by 0 bases, with 12 bases between the two germline ends. This CDR3 has 15 amino acids. CDR1 SGHTA and CDR2 FQGNSA come from the germline V gene. The CDR3 coding sequence is TGTGCCAGCAGCTGGGGCGCCGGGCTGAACACTGAAGCTTTCTTT. Its translation: CASSWGAGLNTEAFF.

The chain joins TRBV5-6 to TRBJ2-1; 8 bases line up with TRBD2. V lost 2 bases, J lost 1 base, and 5 bases stayed unmatched. There are 16 residues in the CDR3. In germline, CDR1 is SGHDT, CDR2 YYEEEE. The CDR3 DNA is TGTGCCAGCAGCTTCGGCGGGGGGATGTCCTACAATGAGCAGTTCTTC. Residues: CASSFGGGMSYNEQFF.

There are a few counts of this clonotype. The CDR3 sequence is CASSSTGGPPAYEQYF. The DNA of the CDR3 is TGTGCCAGCAGTTCGACAGGGGGCCCACCTGCCTACGAGCAGTACTTC. The chain employs TRBV28 and TRBJ2-7; 10 bases are shared with TRBD1. Germline V gene data show CDR1 as MDHEN and CDR2 as SYDVKM. J was trimmed by 2 bases and V by 4 bases; bases with no gene match: 8. The CDR3 is made up of 16 amino acids.

This clonotype was seen only a few times. This chain joins TRBV6-2 or TRBV6-3 and TRBJ2-4; D remains unclear. The CDR3 contains 14 residues. Germline values: CDR1 MNHEY, CDR2 SVGEGT. Between the trimmed V and J ends, which lost 2 bases and 3 bases, there was a span of 8 bases. CDR3 sequence: CASSYGLIKNIQYF. The CDR3 coding sequence is TGTGCCAGCAGTTACGGTCTGATCAAAAACATTCAGTACTTC.

CDR3 in DNA: TGTGCCAGCTACAGGGAAGGGGTAAATACTGAAGCTTTCTTT. Protein product: CASYREGVNTEAFF. The J gene is TRBJ1-1, the V gene TRBV27, with a tentative D call TRBD1 (6 bases). The germline V and J ends were trimmed by 8 bases and 5 bases, with 18 bases remaining between them. Germline assignment: CDR1 MNHEY and CDR2 SMNVEV (reference sequence). The CDR3 is made up of 14 amino acids.

V usage is TRBV7-9 and J usage is TRBJ2-1, with 7 bases aligning to TRBD2. This CDR3 has 19 residues. The J segment lost 4 bases and the V segment lost 1 base, leaving 16 bases of the junction unmatched. Germline V CDR1 and CDR2: SEHNR, FQNEAQ (reference sequence). The DNA of the CDR3 is TGTGCCAGCAGCTTAGGGATCGTGTCGGGGGGTAACCCATACAATGAGCAGTTCTTC. It translates to CASSLGIVSGGNPYNEQFF.

This clonotype has just a few counts. The V and J genes are TRBV28 and TRBJ2-7; 8 nucleotides line up with TRBD2. V trimming: 6 bases; J trimming: 5 bases; junction bases outside the gene matches: 6. The CDR3 is made up of 13 amino acids. Germline V gene sequence: CDR1 MDHEN, CDR2 SYDVKM. The CDR3 DNA sequence: TGTGCCAGCAGACGGGGGGGCGTCGACGAGCAGTACTTC. Its protein product is CASRRGGVDEQYF.

This clonotype has only a few counts. CDR3 bases: TGTGCCAGCAGCTTAATCGGCGGGGGCACCGCCAATGAGCAGTTCTTC. It codes for CASSLIGGGTANEQFF. This rearrangement joins TRBV7-2 to TRBJ2-1, with D possibly matching TRBD2 (7 bases). Germline CDR1 is SGHTA and CDR2 is FQGNSA. V lost 2 bases, J lost 6 bases, and 17 bases lay in between. The CDR3 loop spans 16 amino acids.

This clonotype was seen more than once but under ten times. V is TRBV20-1 and J is TRBJ2-7; D ambiguous. This CDR3 contains 12 residues. Germline CDR1 is DFQATT and CDR2 is SNEGSKA (reference sequence). Trimming stripped 3 bases from V and 4 bases from J, with 10 bases between. The CDR3 spells CSASFREYEQYF. CDR3 sequence (DNA): TGCAGTGCTAGTTTTAGAGAGTACGAGCAGTACTTC.

The chain recombines TRBV4-3 with TRBJ1-4; D not certain. This CDR3 has 15 residues. CDR1 is LGHNA and CDR2 is YSLEER in the germline V gene. Trimming pared 2 bases from V and 0 bases from J, leaving 7 bases between. CDR3 DNA: TGCGCCAGCAGCCAAAGGATTGCAACTAATGAAAAACTGTTTTTT. Protein: CASSQRIATNEKLFF.

This chain's CDR3 is CASSGLSHYGYTF. For the CDR3, the DNA is TGTGCCAGCAGTGGGCTGTCACACTATGGCTACACCTTC. The chain is built from TRBV25-1 and TRBJ1-2; D remains ambiguous. The V gene's germline CDR1 is MGHDK and CDR2 SYGVNS. The germline V and J ends were trimmed by 4 bases and 3 bases, with 9 bases remaining between them. The CDR3 is 13 amino acids.

This clonotype came up many times. The chain carries TRBV7-2 and TRBJ2-3; no firm D call. V was clipped by 4 bases and J by 8 bases, with 10 bases between them. The CDR3 has 12 residues. Looked up from germline, CDR1 is SGHTA and CDR2 is FQGNSA. The CDR3 nucleotides are TGTGCCAGCAGCTCCGACTGGGGTACGCAGTATTTT. Protein: CASSSDWGTQYF.

Regarding this clonotype: The junction and the germline gene differ at one end; a read error may be behind it. J is TRBJ2-7 and V is TRBV12-3 or TRBV12-4, with TRBD2 matching 7 bases. This CDR3 is built from 15 residues. CDR3 loop: CAGSLPSSGEGEQYF. The CDR3, as DNA: TGTGCCGGCAGTTTACCGTCCTCTGGGGAGGGCGAGCAGTACTTC.

The V call is TRBV29-1, the J call TRBJ2-7; D may be TRBD1 (6 bases). CDR1 SQVTM and CDR2 ANQGSEA come from the germline V gene. Trimming pared 7 bases from V and 7 bases from J, leaving 20 bases between. CDR3 length: 13 amino acids. The CDR3 DNA is TGCAGCGCCCCGACAGGACCAGCCGGGGAGCAGTACTTC. Its translation is CSAPTGPAGEQYF.

This clonotype was recorded a few times. The chain joins TRBV4-3 to TRBJ1-5; D is perhaps TRBD1 (5 bases). From germline, CDR1 is LGHNA and CDR2 YSLEER. V was shortened by 0 bases and J by 7 bases, with 10 bases between the two germline ends. The CDR3 has 14 amino acids. CDR3 sequence reads: CASSQDGGDQPQHF. In nucleotides, the CDR3 is TGCGCCAGCAGCCAAGACGGGGGAGACCAGCCCCAGCATTTT.

This clonotype was recorded a few times. V is TRBV7-2 and J is TRBJ2-3; D is uncertain. The V and J ends lost 0 bases and 1 base respectively, with 8 bases between them. The V gene's germline CDR1 is SGHTA and CDR2 FQGNSA. This CDR3 has 15 residues. The CDR3 bases are TGTGCCAGCAGCTTAGCGATCAGAGGCACAGATACGCAGTATTTT. Its translation is CASSLAIRGTDTQYF.

Comments on this clonotype: A much larger clone differs from this one at a single base, so this may be a read error. The chain couples TRBV29-1 to TRBJ2-5, with D possibly being TRBD1 (6 bases). Germline V gene sequence: CDR1 SQVTM, CDR2 ANQGSEA. The CDR3 is 13 residues long. V was clipped by 4 bases and J by 1 base, with 10 bases between them. The CDR3 is CSVGQESQETQYF. The CDR3 region has the DNA TGCAGCGTTGGACAGGAAAGCCAAGAGACCCAGTACTTC.

The chain combines TRBV12-3 or TRBV12-4 with TRBJ2-7; D is possibly TRBD2 (5 bases). This CDR3 contains 13 residues. The V end was cut by 4 bases, the J end by 3 bases, with 10 bases between. CDR3 nucleotide sequence: TGTGCCAGCAGTTCACGCGGGTTCTACGAGCAGTACTTC. Translated, it gives CASSSRGFYEQYF.